Reported below is one T cell receptor (beta chain). Its antigen is not identified. This may come from a read error, since a much larger clone is one base off. The data stem from a study of T cell repertoires in cytomegalovirus infection. About the study: Indications of both CMV infection and matching HLA type were provided by public TCR beta signatures.

MiXCR, run by TCRdb on the reads, gives a single entry per CDR3 protein. Of hundreds of thousands of distinct CDR3 sequences in the sample, roughly a third were seen once. The CDR3 is 15 residues long. Germline lookup yields CDR1 SGHTA and CDR2 FQGNSA. The V gene lost 5 bases and the J gene lost 4 bases, with 14 bases spanning the gap. This sequence joins TRBV7-2 and TRBJ1-4, with unresolved D. Sequencing was performed on cultured PBMCs, taken from culture after CMV antigen stimulation. The TCR sequence derives from a human donor in good health (CMV status not recorded). Some clones in this sample may be carry-over from other donors' samples. The CDR3 spells CASSGGLAHNEKLFF. Here the CDR3 DNA reads TGTGCCAGCAGCGGCGGACTGGCTCATAATGAAAAACTGTTTTTT.